This T cell receptor beta chain came from a study of T cells after posttransplantation cyclophosphamide. Germline CDR1 and CDR2: SGHNT and YYREEE (reference sequence). V lost 2 bases to trimming and J lost 2 bases; unmatched junction nucleotides: 8. CDR3 length: 18 residues. The naive gate required viable CD3+CD4+ or CD3+CD8+ cells with CCR7+CD45RA+CD45RO-CD95-CD27+CD28+ phenotype. Using immunoSEQ multiplex PCR, the repertoire was profiled, and TCRdb retains in-frame clones only, with some absent. The sample carries roughly 20,000 clones, 95% to 98% recorded once. The clonotype originates from a middle-aged man in good health, CMV-negative, and a related stem cell transplant donor. The J gene is TRBJ2-2, the V gene TRBV5-4, with TRBD2 matching 11 bases. The sequencing sample was made of naive CD4+ T cells sorted from PBMCs. DNA of the CDR3: TGTGCCAGCAGCTTTGTTCTAGCGGGAGGCAGAAACACCGGGGAGCTGTTTTTT. This encodes CASSFVLAGGRNTGELFF.